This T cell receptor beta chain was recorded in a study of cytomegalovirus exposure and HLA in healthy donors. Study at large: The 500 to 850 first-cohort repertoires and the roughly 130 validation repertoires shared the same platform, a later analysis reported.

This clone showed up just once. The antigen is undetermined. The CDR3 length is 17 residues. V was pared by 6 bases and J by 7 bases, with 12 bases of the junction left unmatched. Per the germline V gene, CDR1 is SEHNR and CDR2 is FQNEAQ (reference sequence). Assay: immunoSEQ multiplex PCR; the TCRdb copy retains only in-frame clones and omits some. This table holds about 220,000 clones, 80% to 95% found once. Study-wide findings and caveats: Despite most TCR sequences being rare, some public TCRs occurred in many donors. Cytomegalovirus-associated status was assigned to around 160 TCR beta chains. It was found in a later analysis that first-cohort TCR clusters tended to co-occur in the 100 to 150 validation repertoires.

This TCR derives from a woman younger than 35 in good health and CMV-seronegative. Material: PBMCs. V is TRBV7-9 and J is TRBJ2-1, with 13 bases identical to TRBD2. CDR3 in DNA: TGTGCCAGCAGATCACCTCCCGGGACTAGCGGGAAAAATGAGCAGTTCTTC. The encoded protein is CASRSPPGTSGKNEQFF. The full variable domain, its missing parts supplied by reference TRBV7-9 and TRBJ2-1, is DTGVSQNPRHKITKRGQNVTFRCDPISEHNRLYWYRQTLGQGPEFLTYFQNEAQLEKSRLLSDRFSAERPKGSFSTLEIQRTEQGDSAMYLCASRSPPGTSGKNEQFFGPGTRLTVL.